A single T cell receptor beta chain is shown here with its context. Its target is not known. Mismatch with germline at one junction end may stem from a read error. The sample's time point: newly diagnosed GD, antithyroid drugs for less than 3 months. TCR sequences were obtained from RNA taken from PBMCs. The CDR3 loop spans 14 amino acids. Germline-derived CDR1 and CDR2 are SGHRS and YFSETQ. To make TCR beta libraries, researchers used iRepertoire HTBI primers and Arm-PCR of CDR3 regions. TCRdb re-analysed the multiplex PCR reads in MiXCR, keeping a single row per CDR3 protein. The sample consists of hundreds of thousands of distinct CDR3 sequences, about 16% of them appearing once. The entry originates in a study of regulatory T cells in long-lasting Graves disease. The study, taken as a whole, reports: Persistent disease samples used TRBV28, TRBJ1-2 and TRBJ2-5 preferentially.

The chain combines TRBV5-1 with TRBJ2-7; perhaps TRBD2 as D (5 bases). The source was peripheral blood mononuclear cells (PBMCs), collected at new diagnosis, from a patient treated with antithyroid drugs. This sequence was found in a female donor with Graves disease. The CDR3 loop is CASSPLLGSSEQYF. For the CDR3, the DNA is TGTGCCAGCAGCCCCTTATTAGGGAGTTCCGAGCAGTACTTC.